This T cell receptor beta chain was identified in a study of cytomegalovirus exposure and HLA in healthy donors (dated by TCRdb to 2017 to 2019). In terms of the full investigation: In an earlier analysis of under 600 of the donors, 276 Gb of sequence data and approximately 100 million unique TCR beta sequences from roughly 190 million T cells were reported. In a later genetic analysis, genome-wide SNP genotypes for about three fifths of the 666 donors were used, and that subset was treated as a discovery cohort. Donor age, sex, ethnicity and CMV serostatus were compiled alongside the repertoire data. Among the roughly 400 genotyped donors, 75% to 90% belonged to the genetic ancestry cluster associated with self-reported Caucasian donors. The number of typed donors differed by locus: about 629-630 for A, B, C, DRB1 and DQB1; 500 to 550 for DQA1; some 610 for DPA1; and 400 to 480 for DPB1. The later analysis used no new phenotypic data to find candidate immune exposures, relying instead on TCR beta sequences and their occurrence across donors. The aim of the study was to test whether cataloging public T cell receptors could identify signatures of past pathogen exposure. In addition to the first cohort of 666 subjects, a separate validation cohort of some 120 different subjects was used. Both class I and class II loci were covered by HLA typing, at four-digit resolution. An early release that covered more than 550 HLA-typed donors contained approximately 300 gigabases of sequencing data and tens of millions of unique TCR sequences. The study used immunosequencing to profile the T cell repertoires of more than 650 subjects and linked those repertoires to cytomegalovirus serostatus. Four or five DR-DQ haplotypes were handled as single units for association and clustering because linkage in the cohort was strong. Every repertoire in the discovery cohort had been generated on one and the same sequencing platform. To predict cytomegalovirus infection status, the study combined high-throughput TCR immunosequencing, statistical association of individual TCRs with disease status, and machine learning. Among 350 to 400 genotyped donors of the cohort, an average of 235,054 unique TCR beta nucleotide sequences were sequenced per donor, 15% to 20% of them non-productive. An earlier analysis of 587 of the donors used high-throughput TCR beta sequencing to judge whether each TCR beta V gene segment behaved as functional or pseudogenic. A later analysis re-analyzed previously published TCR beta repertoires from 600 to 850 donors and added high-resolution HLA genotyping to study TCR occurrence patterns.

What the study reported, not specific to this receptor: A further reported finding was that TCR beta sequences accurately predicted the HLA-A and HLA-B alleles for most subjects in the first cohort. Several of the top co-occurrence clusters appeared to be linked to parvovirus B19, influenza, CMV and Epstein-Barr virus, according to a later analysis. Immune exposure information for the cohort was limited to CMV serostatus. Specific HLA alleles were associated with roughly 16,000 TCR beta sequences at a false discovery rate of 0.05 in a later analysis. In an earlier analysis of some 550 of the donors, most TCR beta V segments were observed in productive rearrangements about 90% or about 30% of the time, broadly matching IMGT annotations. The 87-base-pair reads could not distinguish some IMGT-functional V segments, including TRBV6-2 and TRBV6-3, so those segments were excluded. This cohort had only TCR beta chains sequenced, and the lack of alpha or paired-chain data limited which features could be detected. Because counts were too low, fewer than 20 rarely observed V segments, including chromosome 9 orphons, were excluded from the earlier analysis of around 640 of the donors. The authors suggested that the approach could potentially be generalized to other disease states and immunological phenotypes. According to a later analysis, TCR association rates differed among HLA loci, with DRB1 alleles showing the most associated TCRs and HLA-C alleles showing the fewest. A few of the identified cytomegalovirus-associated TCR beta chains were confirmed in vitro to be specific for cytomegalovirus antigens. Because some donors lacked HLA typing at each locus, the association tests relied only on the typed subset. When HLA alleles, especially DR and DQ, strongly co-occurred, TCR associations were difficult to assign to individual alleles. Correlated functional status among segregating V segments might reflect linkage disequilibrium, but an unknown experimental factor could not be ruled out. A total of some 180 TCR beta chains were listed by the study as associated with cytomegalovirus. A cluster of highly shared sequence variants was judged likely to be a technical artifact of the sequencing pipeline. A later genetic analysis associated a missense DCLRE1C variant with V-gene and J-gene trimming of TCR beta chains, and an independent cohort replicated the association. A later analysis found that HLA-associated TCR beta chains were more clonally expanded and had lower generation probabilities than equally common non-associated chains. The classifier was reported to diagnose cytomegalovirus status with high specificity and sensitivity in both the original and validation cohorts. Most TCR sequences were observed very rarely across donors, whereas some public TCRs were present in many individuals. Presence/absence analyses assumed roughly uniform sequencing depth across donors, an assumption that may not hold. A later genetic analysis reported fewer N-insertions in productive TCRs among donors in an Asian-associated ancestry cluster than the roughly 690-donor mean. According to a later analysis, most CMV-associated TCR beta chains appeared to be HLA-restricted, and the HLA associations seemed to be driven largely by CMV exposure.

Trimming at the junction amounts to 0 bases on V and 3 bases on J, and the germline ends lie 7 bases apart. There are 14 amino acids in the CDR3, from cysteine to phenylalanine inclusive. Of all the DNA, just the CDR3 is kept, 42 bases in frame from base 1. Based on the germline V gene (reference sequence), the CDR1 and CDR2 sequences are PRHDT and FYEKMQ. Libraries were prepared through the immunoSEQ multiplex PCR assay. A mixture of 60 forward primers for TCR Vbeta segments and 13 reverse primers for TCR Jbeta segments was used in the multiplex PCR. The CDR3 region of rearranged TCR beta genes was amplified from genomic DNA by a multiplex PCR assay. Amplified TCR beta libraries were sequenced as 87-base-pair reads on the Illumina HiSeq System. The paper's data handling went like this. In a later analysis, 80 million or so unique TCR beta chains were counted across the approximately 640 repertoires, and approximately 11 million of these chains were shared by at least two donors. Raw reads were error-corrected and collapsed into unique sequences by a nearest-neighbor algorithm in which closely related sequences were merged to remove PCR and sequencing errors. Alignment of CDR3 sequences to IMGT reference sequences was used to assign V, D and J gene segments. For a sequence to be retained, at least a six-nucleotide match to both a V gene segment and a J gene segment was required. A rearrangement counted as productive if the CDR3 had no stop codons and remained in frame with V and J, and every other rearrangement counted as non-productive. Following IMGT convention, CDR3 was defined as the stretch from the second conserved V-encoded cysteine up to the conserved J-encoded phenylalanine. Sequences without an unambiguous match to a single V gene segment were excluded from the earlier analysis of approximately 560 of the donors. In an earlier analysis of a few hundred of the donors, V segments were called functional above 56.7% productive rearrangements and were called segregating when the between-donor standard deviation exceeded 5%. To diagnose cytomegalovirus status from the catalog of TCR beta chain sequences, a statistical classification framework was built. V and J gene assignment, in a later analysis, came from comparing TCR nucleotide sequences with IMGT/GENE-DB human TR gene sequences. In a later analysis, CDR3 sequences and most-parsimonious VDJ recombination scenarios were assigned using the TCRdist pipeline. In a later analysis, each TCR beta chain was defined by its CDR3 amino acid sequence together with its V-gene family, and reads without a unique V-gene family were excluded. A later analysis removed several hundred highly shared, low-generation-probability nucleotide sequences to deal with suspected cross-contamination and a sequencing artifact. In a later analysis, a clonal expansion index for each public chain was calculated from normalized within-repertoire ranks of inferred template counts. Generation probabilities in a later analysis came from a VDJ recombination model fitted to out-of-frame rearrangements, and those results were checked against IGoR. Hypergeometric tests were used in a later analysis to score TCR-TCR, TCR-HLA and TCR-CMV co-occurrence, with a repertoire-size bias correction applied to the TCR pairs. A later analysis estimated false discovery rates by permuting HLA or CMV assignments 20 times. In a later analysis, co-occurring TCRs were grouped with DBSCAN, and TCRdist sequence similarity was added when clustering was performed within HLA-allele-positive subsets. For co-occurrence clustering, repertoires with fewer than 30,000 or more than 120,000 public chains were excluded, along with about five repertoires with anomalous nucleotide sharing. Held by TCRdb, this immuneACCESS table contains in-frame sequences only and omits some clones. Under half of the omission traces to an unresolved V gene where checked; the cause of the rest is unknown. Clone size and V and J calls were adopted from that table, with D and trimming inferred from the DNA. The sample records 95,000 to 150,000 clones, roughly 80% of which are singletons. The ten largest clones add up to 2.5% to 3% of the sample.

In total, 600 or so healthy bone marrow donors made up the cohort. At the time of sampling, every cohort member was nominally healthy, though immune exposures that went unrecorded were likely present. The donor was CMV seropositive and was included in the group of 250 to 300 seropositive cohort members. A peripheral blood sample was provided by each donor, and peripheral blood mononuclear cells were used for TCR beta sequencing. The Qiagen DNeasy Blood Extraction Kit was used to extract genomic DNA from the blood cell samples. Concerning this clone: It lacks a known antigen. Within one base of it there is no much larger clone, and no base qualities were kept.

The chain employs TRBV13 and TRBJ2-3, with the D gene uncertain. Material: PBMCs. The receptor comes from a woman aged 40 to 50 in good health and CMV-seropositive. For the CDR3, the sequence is CASSLGSRTDTQYF. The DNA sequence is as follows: TGTGCCAGCAGCTTAGGCTCTAGGACAGATACGCAGTATTTT.